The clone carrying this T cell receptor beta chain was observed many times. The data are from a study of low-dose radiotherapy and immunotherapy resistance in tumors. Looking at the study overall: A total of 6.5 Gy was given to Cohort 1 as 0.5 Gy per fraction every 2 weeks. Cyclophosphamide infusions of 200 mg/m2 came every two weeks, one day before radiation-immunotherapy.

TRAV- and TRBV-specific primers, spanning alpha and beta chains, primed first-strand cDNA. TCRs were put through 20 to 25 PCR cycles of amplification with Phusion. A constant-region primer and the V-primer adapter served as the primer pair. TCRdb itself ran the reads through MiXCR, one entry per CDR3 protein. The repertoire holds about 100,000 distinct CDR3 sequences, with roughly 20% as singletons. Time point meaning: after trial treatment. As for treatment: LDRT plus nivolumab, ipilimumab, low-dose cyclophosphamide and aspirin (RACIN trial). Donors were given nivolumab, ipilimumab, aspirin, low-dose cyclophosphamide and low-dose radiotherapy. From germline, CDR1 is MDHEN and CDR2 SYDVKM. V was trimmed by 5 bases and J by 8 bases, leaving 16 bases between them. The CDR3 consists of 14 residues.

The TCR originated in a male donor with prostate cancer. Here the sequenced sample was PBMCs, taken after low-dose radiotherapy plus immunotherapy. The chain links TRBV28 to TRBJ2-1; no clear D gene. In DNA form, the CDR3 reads TGTGCCAGCAGTCCACTAATCCGAACCGATGAGCAGTTCTTC. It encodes CASSPLIRTDEQFF.